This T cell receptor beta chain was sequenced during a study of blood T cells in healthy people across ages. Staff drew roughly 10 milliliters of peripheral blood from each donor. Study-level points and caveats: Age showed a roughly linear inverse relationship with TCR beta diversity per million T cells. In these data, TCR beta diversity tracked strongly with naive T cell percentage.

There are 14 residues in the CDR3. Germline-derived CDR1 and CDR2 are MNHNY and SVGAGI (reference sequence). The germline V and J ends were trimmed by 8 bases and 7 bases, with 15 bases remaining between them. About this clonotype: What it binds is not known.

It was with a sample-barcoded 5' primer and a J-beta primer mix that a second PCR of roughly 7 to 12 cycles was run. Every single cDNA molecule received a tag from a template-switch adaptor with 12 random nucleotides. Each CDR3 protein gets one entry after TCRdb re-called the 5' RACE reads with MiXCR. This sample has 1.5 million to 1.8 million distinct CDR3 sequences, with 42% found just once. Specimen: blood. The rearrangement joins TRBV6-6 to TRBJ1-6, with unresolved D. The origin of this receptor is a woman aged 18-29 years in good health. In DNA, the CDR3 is TGTGCCAGCCGACCGGGAACACCAAATTCACCCCTCCACTTT. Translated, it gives CASRPGTPNSPLHF.